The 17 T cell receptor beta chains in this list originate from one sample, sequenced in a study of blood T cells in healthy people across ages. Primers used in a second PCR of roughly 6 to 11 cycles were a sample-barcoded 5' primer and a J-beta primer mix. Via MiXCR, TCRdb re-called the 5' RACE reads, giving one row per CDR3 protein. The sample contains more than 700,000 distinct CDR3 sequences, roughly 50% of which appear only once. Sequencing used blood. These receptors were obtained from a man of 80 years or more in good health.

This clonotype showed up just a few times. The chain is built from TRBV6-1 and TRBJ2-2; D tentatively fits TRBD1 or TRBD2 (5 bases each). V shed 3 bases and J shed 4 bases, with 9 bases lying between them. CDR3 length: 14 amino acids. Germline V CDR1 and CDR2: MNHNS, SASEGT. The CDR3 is CASSDRGSTGELFF. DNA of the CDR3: TGTGCCAGCAGTGATCGGGGCTCCACCGGGGAGCTGTTTTTT.

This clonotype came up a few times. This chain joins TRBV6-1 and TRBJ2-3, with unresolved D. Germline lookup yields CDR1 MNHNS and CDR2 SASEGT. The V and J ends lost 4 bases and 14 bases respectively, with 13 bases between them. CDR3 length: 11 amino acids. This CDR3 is CASSVFRYAYF. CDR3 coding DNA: TGTGCCAGCAGTGTCTTCAGATACGCGTATTTT.

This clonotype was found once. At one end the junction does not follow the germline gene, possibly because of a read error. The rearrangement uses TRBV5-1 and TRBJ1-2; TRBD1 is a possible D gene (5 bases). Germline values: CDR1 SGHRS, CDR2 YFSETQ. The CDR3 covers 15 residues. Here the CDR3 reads CASSPILQAPGGCTF. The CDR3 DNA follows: TGCGCCAGCAGCCCGATTCTACAGGCTCCGGGTGGCTGCACCTTC. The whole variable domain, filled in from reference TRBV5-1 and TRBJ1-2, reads KAGVTQTPRYLIKTRGQQVTLSCSPISGHRSVSWYQQTPGQGLQFLFEYFSETQRNKGNFPGRFSGRQFSNSRSEMNVSTLELGDSALYLCASSPILQAPGGCTFGSGTRLTVV.

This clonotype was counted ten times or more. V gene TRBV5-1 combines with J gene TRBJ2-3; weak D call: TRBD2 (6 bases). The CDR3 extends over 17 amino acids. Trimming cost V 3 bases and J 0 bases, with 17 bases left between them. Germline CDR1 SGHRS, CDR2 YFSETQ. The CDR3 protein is CASSWPVVAGSTDTQYF. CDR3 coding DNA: TGCGCCAGCAGCTGGCCAGTTGTGGCGGGGAGCACAGATACGCAGTATTTT.

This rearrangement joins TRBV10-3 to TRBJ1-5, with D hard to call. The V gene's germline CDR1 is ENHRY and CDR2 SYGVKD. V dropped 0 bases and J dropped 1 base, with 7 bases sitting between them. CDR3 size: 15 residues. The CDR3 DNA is TGTGCCATCAGTGAGTCGGCAGACAGCAATCAGCCCCAGCATTTT. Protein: CAISESADSNQPQHF.

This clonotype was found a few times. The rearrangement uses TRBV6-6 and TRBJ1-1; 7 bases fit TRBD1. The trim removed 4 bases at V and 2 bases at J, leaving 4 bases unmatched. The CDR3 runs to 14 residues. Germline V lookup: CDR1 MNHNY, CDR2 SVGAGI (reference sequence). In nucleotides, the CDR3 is TGTGCCAGCAGTTCATACAGGGGAAACACTGAAGCTTTCTTT. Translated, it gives CASSSYRGNTEAFF.

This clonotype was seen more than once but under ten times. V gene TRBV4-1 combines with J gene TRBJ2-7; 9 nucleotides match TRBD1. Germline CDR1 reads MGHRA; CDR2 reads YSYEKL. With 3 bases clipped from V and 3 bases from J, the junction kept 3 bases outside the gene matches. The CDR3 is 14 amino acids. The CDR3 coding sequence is TGCGCCAGCAGCCATCGGACAGGGGACTACGAGCAGTACTTC. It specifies CASSHRTGDYEQYF.

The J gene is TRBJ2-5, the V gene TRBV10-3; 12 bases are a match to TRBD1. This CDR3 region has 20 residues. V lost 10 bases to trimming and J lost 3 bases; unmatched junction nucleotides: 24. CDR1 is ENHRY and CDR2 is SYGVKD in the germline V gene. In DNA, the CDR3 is TGTGCCACGTGGCGGGACAGGGGGCCGGCTAGCGGGAGTGATGAAGAGACCCAGTACTTC. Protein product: CATWRDRGPASGSDEETQYF.

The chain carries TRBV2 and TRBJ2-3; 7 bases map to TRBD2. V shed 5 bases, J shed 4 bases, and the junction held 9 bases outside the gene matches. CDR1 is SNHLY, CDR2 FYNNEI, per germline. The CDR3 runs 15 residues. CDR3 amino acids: CASSSLREFADTQYF. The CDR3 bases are TGTGCCAGCAGTTCTTTGCGGGAGTTCGCAGATACGCAGTATTTT.

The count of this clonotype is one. CDR3 loop: CASSLPAGGRETQYF. For the CDR3, the DNA is TGTGCCAGCAGCTTACCAGCGGGAGGGCGGGAGACCCAGTACTTC. J is TRBJ2-5 and V is TRBV11-2, with 10 nucleotides matching TRBD2. The length of the CDR3 is 15 residues. Germline CDR1 SGHAT, CDR2 FQNNGV. V was clipped by 2 bases and J by 5 bases; unmatched bases: 5.

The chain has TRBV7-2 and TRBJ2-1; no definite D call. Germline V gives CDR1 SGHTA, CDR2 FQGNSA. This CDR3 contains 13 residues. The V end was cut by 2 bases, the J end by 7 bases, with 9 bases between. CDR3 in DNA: TGTGCCAGCAGCTTACAGCGCTATAATGAGCAGTTCTTC. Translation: CASSLQRYNEQFF.

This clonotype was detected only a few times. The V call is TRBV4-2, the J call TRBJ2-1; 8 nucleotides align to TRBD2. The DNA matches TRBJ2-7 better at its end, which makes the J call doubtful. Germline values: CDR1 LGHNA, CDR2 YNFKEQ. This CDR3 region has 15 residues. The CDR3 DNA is TGTGCCAGCAGCCCCTTAGCGGGATCCTACAATGAGCAGTACTTC. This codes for CASSPLAGSYNEQYF.

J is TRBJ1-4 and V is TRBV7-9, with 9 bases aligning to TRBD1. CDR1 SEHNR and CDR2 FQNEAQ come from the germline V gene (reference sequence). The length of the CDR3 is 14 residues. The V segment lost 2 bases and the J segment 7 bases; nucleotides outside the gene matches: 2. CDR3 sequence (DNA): TGTGCCAGCAGCTTAACAGGGGGCGGTGAAAAACTGTTTTTT. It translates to CASSLTGGGEKLFF.

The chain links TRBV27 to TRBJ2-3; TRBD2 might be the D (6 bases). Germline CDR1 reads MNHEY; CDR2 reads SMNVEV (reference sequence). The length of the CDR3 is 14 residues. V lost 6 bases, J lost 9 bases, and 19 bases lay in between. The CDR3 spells CASRVAQPGGTQYF. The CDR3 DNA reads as TGTGCCAGCAGAGTTGCCCAACCTGGGGGGACGCAGTATTTT.

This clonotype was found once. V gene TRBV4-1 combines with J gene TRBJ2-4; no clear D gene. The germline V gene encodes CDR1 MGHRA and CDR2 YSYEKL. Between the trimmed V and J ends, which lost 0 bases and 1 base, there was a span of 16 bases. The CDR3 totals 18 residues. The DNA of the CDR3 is TGCGCCAGCAGCCAAGATTCGGCTTTAGACGTGGCCAAAAACATTCAGTACTTC. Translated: CASSQDSALDVAKNIQYF.

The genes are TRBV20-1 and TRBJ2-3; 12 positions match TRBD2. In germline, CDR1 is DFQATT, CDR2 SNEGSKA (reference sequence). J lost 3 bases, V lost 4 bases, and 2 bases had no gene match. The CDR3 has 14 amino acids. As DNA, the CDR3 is TGCAGTGCTATGACTAGCGGGAGAACAGATACGCAGTATTTT. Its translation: CSAMTSGRTDTQYF.

The CDR3 coding sequence is TGTGCCAGCTCACCCTCCGGGGGGGCGCGGTCCTACGAGCAGTACTTC. Its translation: CASSPSGGARSYEQYF. The chain uses TRBV18 and TRBJ2-7, with 8 bases lining up with TRBD2. CDR3 length: 16 amino acids. V gave up 3 bases and J gave up 1 base; unmatched junction bases: 8. Germline CDR1 reads KGHSH; CDR2 reads LQKENI.